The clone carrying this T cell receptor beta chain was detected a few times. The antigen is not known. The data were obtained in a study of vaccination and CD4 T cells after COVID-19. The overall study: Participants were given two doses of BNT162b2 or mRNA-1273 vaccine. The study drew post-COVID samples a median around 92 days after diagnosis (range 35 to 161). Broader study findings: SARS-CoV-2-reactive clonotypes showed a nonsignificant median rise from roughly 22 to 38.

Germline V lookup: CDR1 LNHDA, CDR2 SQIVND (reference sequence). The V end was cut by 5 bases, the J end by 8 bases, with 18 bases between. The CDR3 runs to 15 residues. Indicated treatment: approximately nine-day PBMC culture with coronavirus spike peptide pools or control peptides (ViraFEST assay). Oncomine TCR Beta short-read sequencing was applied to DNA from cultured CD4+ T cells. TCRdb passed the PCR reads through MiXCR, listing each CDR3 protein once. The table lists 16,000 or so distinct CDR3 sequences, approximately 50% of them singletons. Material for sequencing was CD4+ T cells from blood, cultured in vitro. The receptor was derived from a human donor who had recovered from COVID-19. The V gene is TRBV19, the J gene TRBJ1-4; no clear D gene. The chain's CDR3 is CASSHPWGIYEKLFF. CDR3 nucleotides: TGTGCCAGTAGTCACCCCTGGGGTATCTACGAAAAACTGTTTTTT.